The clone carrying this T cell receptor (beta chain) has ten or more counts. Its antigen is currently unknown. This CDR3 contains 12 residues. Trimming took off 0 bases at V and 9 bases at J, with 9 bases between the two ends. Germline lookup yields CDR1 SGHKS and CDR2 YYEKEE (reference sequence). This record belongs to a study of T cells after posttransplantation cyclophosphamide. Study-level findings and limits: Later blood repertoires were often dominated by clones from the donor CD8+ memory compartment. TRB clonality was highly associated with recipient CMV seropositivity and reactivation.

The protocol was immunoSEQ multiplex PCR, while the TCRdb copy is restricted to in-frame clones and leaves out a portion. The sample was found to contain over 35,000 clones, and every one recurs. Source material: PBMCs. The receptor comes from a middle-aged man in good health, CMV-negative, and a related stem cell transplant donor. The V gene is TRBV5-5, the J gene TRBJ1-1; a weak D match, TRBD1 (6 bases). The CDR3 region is CASSLVGQQAFF. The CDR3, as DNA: TGTGCCAGCAGCTTGGTCGGACAGCAAGCTTTCTTT.